This section outlines one T cell receptor beta chain sequence together with its context. The CDR3 end shows no conserved phenylalanine or tryptophan, and so a read error is likely. RNA was extracted from bulk tissue without any cell sorting. Newly diagnosed lung cancer patients had thoracic surgery in China, August–late 2014, without prior chemotherapy. A modified ARM-PCR protocol with three rounds of nested PCR amplified TCRbeta. TCRdb ran MiXCR on the multiplex PCR reads and lists one entry per CDR3 protein. Of 65,000 to 95,000 distinct CDR3 sequences listed, around 70% are singletons. Germline V gene lookup returns CDR1 MNHEY and CDR2 SVGAGI. This CDR3 region has 15 residues. J was trimmed by 4 bases and V by 6 bases; bases with no gene match: 9. The data belong to a study of tumor and adjacent non-tumor tissue in lung cancer. Across the study: The patients, around 9 men and 4 or 5 women, were about 30 to 76 with stage I to III disease. On average, productive TCRbeta reads reached around 4 million per sample.

Sequences were obtained from lung tumor tissue. The chain uses TRBV6-5 and TRBJ1-2; 9 nucleotides align to TRBD1. The receptor comes from a woman aged 70 to 79 with non-small cell lung cancer. In DNA form, the CDR3 reads TGTGCCAGCAGGGGACAGGGTATCTTCGTCTATGGCTACACCTAC. This translates into CASRGQGIFVYGYTY.